The T cell receptor (beta chain) described here comes from a study of vaccination and CD4 T cells after COVID-19. About the study: Sampling post-COVID took place a median 101 days after diagnosis (range 35 to 161).

Treatment given: approximately nine-day PBMC culture with coronavirus spike peptide pools or control peptides (ViraFEST assay). Positive PCR dates ranged from March to December 2020; these dates predated US Alpha, Beta and Delta variants. Cultured CD4+ T cells had their DNA profiled by the Oncomine TCR Beta short-read assay. From cultured CD4+ T cells, genomic DNA was extracted. TCRdb independently ran MiXCR on the PCR reads; one entry per CDR3 protein. Of around 14,000 distinct CDR3 sequences in the sample, less than 25% were seen once. In regard to this clonotype: Its cognate antigen is unknown.

This CDR3 is built from 16 residues. The V gene lost 6 bases and the J gene lost 3 bases, with 21 bases spanning the gap. Germline-derived CDR1 and CDR2 are SNHLY and FYNNEI. The sequencing here drew on CD4+ T cells from blood, cultured in vitro, taken after SARS-CoV-2 vaccination. The sequence was obtained from a human donor who had recovered from COVID-19. V gene TRBV2 combines with J gene TRBJ2-7; tentative D call: TRBD1 (5 bases). Written as DNA, the CDR3 is TGTGCCAGCAGGAGGCAGGGCGCTACCGCTCTCTACGAGCAGTACTTC. Protein sequence: CASRRQGATALYEQYF.